Below are 17 T cell receptor beta chains sequenced from a single sample in a study of STAT5B mutations in CD4+ large granular lymphocyte leukemia. Profiled with immunoSEQ multiplex PCR; TCRdb holds only in-frame clones, not every one. The data show some 45,000 clones, with around 86% seen just once and 2.6% held by the top ten. Sequencing was carried out using CD4+ T cells from blood buffy coats. The receptors originated from a human donor in good health.

The chain is built from TRBV7-6 and TRBJ2-5; possible D gene TRBD1, 6 bases. The CDR3 totals 15 residues. V was trimmed by 0 bases and J by 2 bases, leaving 10 bases between them. CDR1 and CDR2 from the germline V gene are SGHVS and FNYEAQ. The CDR3 reads CASSLAQGIQETQYF. In DNA form, the CDR3 reads TGTGCCAGCAGCTTAGCGCAGGGGATTCAAGAGACCCAGTACTTC. Based on the CDR3 plus reference TRBV7-6 and TRBJ2-5, the full variable domain is GAGVSQSPRYKVTKRGQDVALRCDPISGHVSLYWYRQALGQGPEFLTYFNYEAQQDKSGLPNDRFSAERPEGSISTLTIQRTEQRDSAMYRCASSLAQGIQETQYFGPGTRLLVL.

This clone was recorded a few times. The chain combines TRBV19 with TRBJ1-1, with TRBD1 as a possible D gene (6 bases). Deletions cut 1 base from V and 0 bases from J, with 9 bases between. Germline V CDR1 and CDR2: LNHDA, SQIVND (reference sequence). CDR3 length: 15 residues. The CDR3 here is CASSIAAGVNTEAFF. For the CDR3, the DNA is TGTGCCAGTAGTATAGCGGCAGGGGTGAACACTGAAGCTTTCTTT.

The chain employs TRBV5-1 and TRBJ2-1, with D perhaps matching TRBD1 or TRBD2 (6 bases each). The ends were cut back, 0 bases at V and 6 bases at J, with 13 bases in the middle. The CDR3 extends over 15 amino acids. The germline V gene encodes CDR1 SGHRS and CDR2 YFSETQ. CDR3 in DNA: TGCGCCAGCAGCTTGGCGGGGGCCAGTGGCAATGAGCAGTTCTTC. Protein product: CASSLAGASGNEQFF.

The rearrangement joins TRBV6-5 to TRBJ2-1; D perhaps matches TRBD2 (6 bases). CDR1 is MNHEY and CDR2 is SVGAGI in the germline V gene. Trimming removed 5 bases at V and 5 bases at J, with 7 bases between. The length of the CDR3 is 12 residues. CDR3 nucleotide sequence: TGTGCCAGCAGTACTAGCCACAATGAGCAGTTCTTC. This translates into CASSTSHNEQFF.

This chain links TRBV4-1 with TRBJ2-3, with D tentatively TRBD2 (5 bases). Trimming removed 4 bases from V and 2 bases from J, with 19 bases in between. The CDR3 is 17 residues long. Germline V CDR1 and CDR2: MGHRA, YSYEKL. The CDR3 loop reads CASSLLGVGSPTDTQYF. The DNA for the CDR3 is TGCGCCAGCAGCCTTCTTGGGGTGGGGAGCCCCACAGATACGCAGTATTTT.

The V and J genes are TRBV9 and TRBJ2-2; the match to TRBD2 covers 7 bases. The germline V gene encodes CDR1 SGDLS and CDR2 YYNGEE. The ends lost 6 bases at V and 2 bases at J; junction bases unmatched: 7. This CDR3 is built from 15 residues. The CDR3 here is CASTSGGSNTGELFF. CDR3 coding DNA: TGTGCCAGCACCAGCGGCGGGAGCAACACCGGGGAGCTGTTTTTT.

A single count supports this clone. This chain uses TRBV29-1 with TRBJ1-5; D gene uncertain. The CDR3 is 12 residues long. Germline-derived CDR1 and CDR2 are SQVTM and ANQGSEA. The ends were cut back, 6 bases at V and 4 bases at J, with 10 bases in the middle. In nucleotides, the CDR3 is TGCAGCGTGAGATCGGGGAATCAGCCCCAGCATTTT. It specifies CSVRSGNQPQHF.

The count of this clone is one. DNA of the CDR3: TGTGCCAGCAGTGAAGGGACGCCGATTGATCCCCAGCATTTT. Its protein is CASSEGTPIDPQHF. The rearrangement joins TRBV2 to TRBJ1-5; D unresolved. Germline assignment: CDR1 SNHLY and CDR2 FYNNEI. This CDR3 region has 14 residues. Trimming pared 1 base from V and 10 bases from J, leaving 14 bases between.

The sample holds a few counts of this clone. The chain recombines TRBV7-3 with TRBJ2-1; 8 positions match TRBD2. The CDR3 has 16 amino acids. The V gene's germline CDR1 is SGHTA and CDR2 FQGTGA. The V segment lost 2 bases and the J segment 6 bases; nucleotides outside the gene matches: 9. The DNA for the CDR3 is TGTGCCAGCAGCTTACGCGGCGGGAGGAGAGCCAATGAGCAGTTCTTC. Its translation: CASSLRGGRRANEQFF.

This clone occurred a few times. The chain is built from TRBV11-3 and TRBJ2-1; 7 bases agree with TRBD2. Looked up from germline, CDR1 is SGHNT and CDR2 is YENEEA. This CDR3 region has 18 residues. V lost 0 bases, J lost 7 bases, and 15 bases stayed unmatched. This CDR3 reads CASSLDQGGSSRWNEQFF. The CDR3 DNA follows: TGTGCCAGCAGCTTAGATCAGGGCGGGAGTTCTCGTTGGAATGAGCAGTTCTTC.

V is TRBV7-2 and J is TRBJ1-3, with D maybe TRBD1 (5 bases). Deletions cut 6 bases from V and 0 bases from J, with 9 bases between. Looked up from germline, CDR1 is SGHTA and CDR2 is FQGNSA. The CDR3 consists of 14 residues. The CDR3 sequence: CASSRQSSGNTIYF. The DNA for the CDR3 is TGTGCCAGCAGTCGACAGTCCTCTGGAAACACCATATATTTT.

The J gene is TRBJ1-1, the V gene TRBV2; D possibly corresponds to TRBD1 (5 bases). V shed 5 bases and J shed 1 base, with 8 bases lying between them. The CDR3 extends over 13 amino acids. Germline CDR1 and CDR2: SNHLY and FYNNEI. CDR3 nucleotide sequence: TGTGCCAGCAGTTTCGACAGGAACACTGAAGCTTTCTTT. It codes for CASSFDRNTEAFF.

This chain joins TRBV5-6 and TRBJ2-5; 9 bases line up with TRBD1. The CDR3 has 15 residues. J was trimmed by 1 base and V by 1 base; bases with no gene match: 2. Germline V gene lookup returns CDR1 SGHDT and CDR2 YYEEEE. The CDR3 is CASSLPTGGQETQYF. The DNA of the CDR3 is TGTGCCAGCAGCTTGCCGACAGGGGGCCAAGAGACCCAGTACTTC.

This clone has a handful of counts. The V and J genes are TRBV30 and TRBJ1-3, with D uncertain. The CDR3 loop spans 14 amino acids. Germline CDR1 GTSNPN, CDR2 SVGIG (reference sequence). Trimming stripped 2 bases from V and 0 bases from J, with 8 bases between. CDR3 coding DNA: TGTGCCTGGAGTTTACATAGCTCTGGAAACACCATATATTTT. Amino acid sequence: CAWSLHSSGNTIYF.

The V gene is TRBV6-6, the J gene TRBJ2-7; 10 bases line up with TRBD1. Germline assignment: CDR1 MNHNY and CDR2 SVGAGI (reference sequence). J lost 5 bases, V lost 2 bases, and 6 bases had no gene match. This CDR3 comprises 15 residues. CDR3: CASSYAGQGTDEQYF. In nucleotides, the CDR3 is TGTGCCAGCAGTTACGCGGGACAGGGGACCGACGAGCAGTACTTC.

This clone appeared once. J is TRBJ2-1 and V is TRBV6-5, with unresolved D. The CDR3 runs to 14 residues. V was pared by 6 bases and J by 0 bases, with 9 bases between. The germline V gene has CDR1 MNHEY and CDR2 SVGAGI. The CDR3 sequence is CASRFYSSYNEQFF. CDR3 DNA: TGTGCCAGCAGGTTCTATAGCTCCTACAATGAGCAGTTCTTC.

This clone occurred once. The J gene is TRBJ2-1, the V gene TRBV6-6; weak D call: TRBD2 (5 bases). Looked up from germline, CDR1 is MNHNY and CDR2 is SVGAGI (reference sequence). Trimming took off 5 bases at V and 5 bases at J, with 19 bases between the two ends. CDR3 length: 16 amino acids. CDR3 residues: CASSQNLAGGHNEQFF. The CDR3 region has the DNA TGTGCCAGCAGTCAAAACCTAGCTGGAGGACACAATGAGCAGTTCTTC.